The count of the clone carrying this TCR beta chain is one. Some clones are missing from TCRdb's copy, which holds only in-frame ones; the method was immunoSEQ multiplex PCR. The repertoire holds hundreds of thousands of clones, with approximately 95% as singletons. Germline V lookup: CDR1 MGHRA, CDR2 YSYEKL. V was clipped by 6 bases and J by 0 bases, with 3 bases between them. The CDR3 extends over 13 amino acids. The sample comes from a study of shared clonotypes between healthy human individuals. The chain has TRBV4-1 and TRBJ2-6; D uncertain. Material for sequencing was naive CD4+ T cells sorted from blood. Sample subset: CD45RA+ positively selected. This sequence was found in a woman between 25 and 40 years old in good health. The CDR3 reads CASRVSGANVLTF. CDR3 in DNA: TGCGCCAGCAGAGTCTCTGGGGCCAACGTCCTGACTTTC.